A single sample is the source of the 4 T cell receptor beta chains below, sequenced in a study of fetal regulatory T cell absence and autoimmunity. Here immunoSEQ multiplex PCR was the method, and the copy in TCRdb shows in-frame clones only, minus some. The sample gives approximately 46,000 clones, around 83% of which show up once; less than 0.5% is in the top ten. The sequencing sample was made of cord blood. All receptors derive from a newborn boy with IPEX syndrome.

J is TRBJ2-3 and V is TRBV7-9; D could derive from TRBD1 or TRBD2 (5 bases each). With 6 bases removed from V and 2 bases from J, the gap between germline ends came to 15 bases. CDR3 size: 15 residues. Looked up from germline, CDR1 is SEHNR and CDR2 is FQNEAQ (reference sequence). CDR3 coding DNA: TGTGCCAGCAGTCTAATCAGGGAGCACACAGATACGCAGTATTTT. As protein: CASSLIREHTDTQYF.

The V gene is TRBV9, the J gene TRBJ1-1, with D possibly matching TRBD1 (5 bases). CDR1 and CDR2 from the germline V gene are SGDLS and YYNGEE. There are 15 residues in the CDR3. V lost 5 bases, J lost 5 bases, and 19 bases lay in between. CDR3 nucleotide sequence: TGTGCCAGCAGTGGGGGTGAGGGGATGAGGACTGAAGCTTTCTTT. This gives the protein CASSGGEGMRTEAFF.

This rearrangement joins TRBV9 to TRBJ1-6; D unclear. The CDR3 is 16 amino acids. The germline V gene encodes CDR1 SGDLS and CDR2 YYNGEE. Trimming pared 0 bases from V and 8 bases from J, leaving 15 bases between. The CDR3 is CASSVGPGLYDSPLHF. Written as DNA, the CDR3 is TGTGCCAGCAGCGTAGGCCCCGGCCTTTATGATTCACCCCTCCACTTT.

The V call is TRBV11-2, the J call TRBJ2-1; D unresolved. The germline V gene encodes CDR1 SGHAT and CDR2 FQNNGV. The CDR3 loop spans 11 amino acids. V lost 1 base, J lost 8 bases, and 3 bases lay in between. CDR3 coding DNA: TGTGCCAGCAGCTTAGGTCATGAGCAGTTCTTC. This translates into CASSLGHEQFF.